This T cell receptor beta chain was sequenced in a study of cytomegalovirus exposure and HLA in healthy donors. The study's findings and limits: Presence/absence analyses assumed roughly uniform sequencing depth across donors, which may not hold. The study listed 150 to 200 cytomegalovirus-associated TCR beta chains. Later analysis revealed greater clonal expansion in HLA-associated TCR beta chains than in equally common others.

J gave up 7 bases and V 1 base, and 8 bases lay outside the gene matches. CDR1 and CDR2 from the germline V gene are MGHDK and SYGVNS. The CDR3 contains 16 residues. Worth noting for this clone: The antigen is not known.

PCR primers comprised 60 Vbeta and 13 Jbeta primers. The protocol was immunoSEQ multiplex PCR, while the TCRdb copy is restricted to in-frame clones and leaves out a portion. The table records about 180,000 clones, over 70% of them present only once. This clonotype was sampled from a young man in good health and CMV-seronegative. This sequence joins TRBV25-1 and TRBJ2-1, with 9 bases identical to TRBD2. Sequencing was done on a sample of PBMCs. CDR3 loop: CASSELGGGAWNEQFF. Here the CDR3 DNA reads TGTGCCAGCAGTGAATTGGGCGGGGGGGCATGGAATGAGCAGTTCTTC.